This TCR beta chain was captured by sequencing in a study of T cell responses to AZD1222 COVID-19 vaccine. CDR3 length: 13 amino acids. V was trimmed by 1 base and J by 10 bases, leaving 9 bases between them. Germline V CDR1 and CDR2: SGHKS, YYEKEE (reference sequence). The method was immunoSEQ multiplex PCR; TCRdb's version includes in-frame clones alone and lacks a portion of them. The table has about 98,000 clones, 85% to 90% seen once. This clone has only a few counts. This chain connects TRBV5-5 to TRBJ1-6, with D possibly TRBD1 on 5 matching bases. This sequence was found in an adult in good health. This specimen was peripheral blood, taken on day 0 of MenACWY control vaccination. CDR3 sequence: CASSLTGESPLHF. The DNA for the CDR3 is TGTGCCAGCAGCTTGACAGGCGAGTCACCCCTCCACTTT. Supplemented by reference TRBV5-5 and TRBJ1-6, the full variable domain reads DAGVTQSPTHLIKTRGQQVTLRCSPISGHKSVSWYQQVLGQGPQFIFQYYEKEERGRGNFPDRFSARQFPNYSSELNVNALLLGDSALYLCASSLTGESPLHFGNGTRLTVT.